The 30 T cell receptor beta chains below come from one sample, sequenced in a study of OX40 agonist ivuxolimab in advanced cancers. TCRdb's copy holds only in-frame clones and misses some; the assay was immunoSEQ multiplex PCR. Here the sample spans tens of thousands of clones, over 80% being singletons. The source was CD4+ or CD8+ T cells sorted from blood, collected in a trial of the OX40 agonist ivuxolimab. These receptors came from an adult with an advanced solid tumor such as melanoma, head and neck, liver or kidney cancer.

The chain recombines TRBV5-1 with TRBJ2-3; no firm D call. The V gene lost 0 bases and the J gene lost 0 bases, with 11 bases spanning the gap. Germline CDR1 and CDR2: SGHRS and YFSETQ. This CDR3 region has 16 residues. CDR3 in amino acids: CASSLGVTQSTDTQYF. CDR3 coding DNA: TGCGCCAGCAGCTTGGGGGTGACCCAGAGCACAGATACGCAGTATTTT.

In DNA, the CDR3 is TGTGCCAGCAGTGAAGAGGGTTATACGCAGTATTTT. This translates into CASSEEGYTQYF. The chain carries TRBV6-1 and TRBJ2-3; D not certain. In germline, CDR1 is MNHNS, CDR2 SASEGT. There are 12 residues in the CDR3. Trimming shortened V by 1 base and J by 7 bases, and 6 bases separated the two germline ends.

V and J are TRBV29-1 and TRBJ1-2; 7 nucleotides line up with TRBD1. The V segment lost 3 bases and the J segment 6 bases; nucleotides outside the gene matches: 7. Germline CDR1 and CDR2: SQVTM and ANQGSEA. The CDR3 runs 13 residues. The CDR3: CSVEDRRLNGYTF. The DNA for the CDR3 is TGCAGCGTTGAGGACAGGAGACTCAATGGCTACACCTTC.

The rearrangement joins TRBV27 to TRBJ1-2, with a possible D match to TRBD1 (5 bases). V was trimmed by 6 bases and J by 5 bases, leaving 16 bases between them. This CDR3 contains 14 residues. The germline V gene has CDR1 MNHEY and CDR2 SMNVEV (reference sequence). CDR3 loop: CASSPGGSRYGYTF. The CDR3 nucleotides read TGTGCCAGCAGCCCGGGGGGGTCAAGGTATGGCTACACCTTC.

This chain uses TRBV7-2 with TRBJ2-5; D gene uncertain. Germline V lookup: CDR1 SGHTA, CDR2 FQGNSA. The CDR3 spans 11 residues. Trimming stripped 4 bases from V and 5 bases from J, with 5 bases between. The CDR3 coding sequence is TGTGCCAGCAGCTCCGCGGAGACCCAGTACTTC. Translation: CASSSAETQYF.

The chain employs TRBV5-4 and TRBJ1-5; D gene ambiguous. Trimming took 2 bases from V and 6 from J, leaving 6 bases between them. CDR1 is SGHNT, CDR2 YYREEE, per germline (reference sequence). This CDR3 contains 12 residues. The DNA for the CDR3 is TGTGCCAGCAGCTTTGGTGCTCAGCCCCAGCATTTT. Its protein product is CASSFGAQPQHF.

The chain links TRBV7-2 to TRBJ2-1; D is unresolved. The CDR3 is 14 residues long. V was pared by 1 base and J by 4 bases, with 8 bases between. Per the germline V gene, CDR1 is SGHTA and CDR2 is FQGNSA. This CDR3 is CASSLGIGYNEQFF. In DNA form, the CDR3 reads TGTGCCAGCAGCTTAGGAATAGGTTACAATGAGCAGTTCTTC.

The chain employs TRBV29-1 and TRBJ1-2, with 9 bases aligning to TRBD1. The trim removed 7 bases at V and 6 bases at J, leaving 6 bases unmatched. The CDR3 contains 12 residues. Germline V gene lookup returns CDR1 SQVTM and CDR2 ANQGSEA. The CDR3 spells CSANRGPHGYTF. CDR3 in DNA: TGCAGCGCCAACAGGGGGCCGCATGGCTACACCTTC.

The J gene is TRBJ2-7, the V gene TRBV28, with TRBD1 matching over 7 bases. V gave up 8 bases and J gave up 3 bases; unmatched junction bases: 4. Looked up from germline, CDR1 is MDHEN and CDR2 is SYDVKM. This CDR3 comprises 12 residues. CDR3 sequence reads: CASRDSYYEQYF. CDR3 coding DNA: TGTGCCAGCCGGGACAGCTACTACGAGCAGTACTTC.

The sample holds one count of this clone. J is TRBJ1-4 and V is TRBV19, with D unclear. This CDR3 is 14 amino acids long. V was clipped by 8 bases and J by 8 bases, with 18 bases between them. Germline CDR1 reads LNHDA; CDR2 reads SQIVND (reference sequence). CDR3 DNA: TGTGCCAGTCGGCCGGGTCCCGGCGGGGAAAAACTGTTTTTT. It yields the protein CASRPGPGGEKLFF.

CDR3 residues: CASSPGGVGYEQYF. CDR3 bases: TGTGCCAGCAGTCCCGGGGGCGTGGGCTACGAGCAGTACTTC. This chain joins TRBV28 and TRBJ2-7; D is possibly TRBD1 or TRBD2 (6 bases each). The CDR3 extends over 14 amino acids. Trimming removed 5 bases at V and 3 bases at J, with 14 bases between. The germline CDR1 and CDR2 sequences are MDHEN and SYDVKM.

In the case of this clone: The junction shows a germline mismatch at one end, possibly a read error. V and J are TRBV6-4 and TRBJ2-6; no firm D call. Germline lookup yields CDR1 MRHNA and CDR2 SNTAGT. The CDR3 runs 8 residues. The CDR3 loop is CASSVHSF. The CDR3 DNA is TGTGCCAGCAGTGTTCACAGCTTT.

The chain recombines TRBV11-1 with TRBJ1-2, with TRBD1 matching 7 bases. The CDR3 covers 13 residues. The junction had 7 bases not matched to a gene; V was cut back by 6 bases and J by 6 bases. Per the germline V gene, CDR1 is SGHAT and CDR2 is FQDESV (reference sequence). DNA of the CDR3: TGTGCCAGCAGGAAACAGGGGAACAATGGCTACACCTTC. It translates to CASRKQGNNGYTF.

The chain joins TRBV6-5 to TRBJ1-2; D possibly corresponds to TRBD1 (6 bases). The CDR3 runs 14 residues. Looked up from germline, CDR1 is MNHEY and CDR2 is SVGAGI. Trimming left V 6 bases short and J 4 bases short, with 15 bases between. The CDR3 coding sequence is TGTGCCAGCAGAAAAGGACAGACCAGCTATGGCTACACCTTC. Amino acid sequence: CASRKGQTSYGYTF.

The CDR3 nucleotides read TGTGCCAGCAGCTTGACAGGGGGCAATTCACCCCTCCACTTT. It translates to CASSLTGGNSPLHF. The genes are TRBV5-6 and TRBJ1-6; 9 bases are a match to TRBD1. Germline V gives CDR1 SGHDT, CDR2 YYEEEE. The CDR3 totals 14 residues. V dropped 1 base and J dropped 7; count of bases not matched to a gene: 0.

The CDR3 reads CASSLGRHTDTQYF. The CDR3 bases are TGTGCCAGTAGTCTCGGGCGACACACAGATACGCAGTATTTT. The genes are TRBV19 and TRBJ2-3; the D is unclear. Trimming shortened V by 5 bases and J by 2 bases, and 11 bases separated the two germline ends. This CDR3 spans 14 amino acids. Germline values: CDR1 LNHDA, CDR2 SQIVND (reference sequence).

This rearrangement joins TRBV28 to TRBJ1-5; 7 nucleotides agree with TRBD1. CDR1 and CDR2 (germline): MDHEN, SYDVKM. The CDR3 totals 13 residues. The ends lost 8 bases at V and 3 bases at J; junction bases unmatched: 4. The CDR3 sequence is CASSGGFNQPQHF. The CDR3 region has the DNA TGTGCCAGCTCAGGGGGGTTCAATCAGCCCCAGCATTTT. Full variable domain (outside the CDR3, taken from reference TRBV28 and TRBJ1-5): DVKVTQSSRYLVKRTGEKVFLECVQDMDHENMFWYRQDPGLGLRLIYFSYDVKMKEKGDIPEGYSVSREKKERFSLILESASTNQTSMYLCASSGGFNQPQHFGDGTRLSIL.

This sequence joins TRBV28 and TRBJ1-5, with no clear D. Germline-derived CDR1 and CDR2 are MDHEN and SYDVKM. This CDR3 comprises 16 residues. Trimming pared 6 bases from V and 3 bases from J, leaving 18 bases between. The CDR3 spells CASSRSISDFNQPQHF. The CDR3 DNA follows: TGTGCCAGCAGCCGCTCCATCTCAGACTTCAATCAGCCCCAGCATTTT.

This sequence joins TRBV4-3 and TRBJ1-1, with D unclear. CDR1 LGHNA and CDR2 YSLEER come from the germline V gene. This CDR3 spans 13 amino acids. V lost 3 bases, J lost 0 bases, and 5 bases lay in between. The CDR3 sequence is CASSQTVNTEAFF. CDR3 sequence (DNA): TGCGCCAGCAGCCAGACGGTGAACACTGAAGCTTTCTTT.

V and J are TRBV19 and TRBJ1-5; no clear D gene. Germline CDR1 reads LNHDA; CDR2 reads SQIVND (reference sequence). The CDR3 is made up of 12 amino acids. Trimming took 5 bases from V and 1 from J, leaving 3 bases between them. CDR3 nucleotides: TGTGCCAGTAGTGGGAGCAATCAGCCCCAGCATTTT. Its protein product is CASSGSNQPQHF.

The chain links TRBV30 to TRBJ2-5; 11 nucleotides line up with TRBD1. CDR1 is GTSNPN, CDR2 SVGIG, per germline (reference sequence). The CDR3 is 14 amino acids. V shed 2 bases, J shed 4 bases, and the junction held 3 bases outside the gene matches. Here the CDR3 reads CAWSIGTGGETQYF. CDR3 sequence (DNA): TGTGCCTGGAGTATCGGGACAGGGGGAGAGACCCAGTACTTC.

This sequence joins TRBV7-9 and TRBJ1-6; 9 nucleotides match TRBD1. Germline lookup yields CDR1 SEHNR and CDR2 FQNEAQ (reference sequence). With 4 bases clipped from V and 5 bases from J, the junction kept 6 bases outside the gene matches. The CDR3 is made up of 16 amino acids. The CDR3 protein is CASSYTGGLNNSPLHF. The CDR3, as DNA: TGTGCCAGCAGCTATACAGGGGGCCTAAATAATTCACCCCTCCACTTT. Supplemented by reference TRBV7-9 and TRBJ1-6, the full variable domain reads DTGVSQNPRHKITKRGQNVTFRCDPISEHNRLYWYRQTLGQGPEFLTYFQNEAQLEKSRLLSDRFSAERPKGSFSTLEIQRTEQGDSAMYLCASSYTGGLNNSPLHFGNGTRLTVT.

This clone was seen just once. The gene calls are TRBV18 and TRBJ2-7; either TRBD1 or TRBD2 may supply D (5 bases each). V shed 2 bases and J shed 3 bases, with 8 bases lying between them. The CDR3 consists of 13 residues. CDR1 and CDR2 (germline): KGHSH, LQKENI. CDR3 sequence: CASSPGTNYEQYF. In DNA, the CDR3 is TGTGCCAGCTCACCAGGGACCAACTACGAGCAGTACTTC.

The CDR3 loop reads CASSSFRADSPLHF. In nucleotides, the CDR3 is TGTGCCAGCAGCTCCTTTAGGGCGGATTCACCCCTCCACTTT. The chain is built from TRBV7-8 and TRBJ1-6; D gene ambiguous. The CDR3 consists of 14 residues. The V and J ends lost 4 bases and 8 bases respectively, with 12 bases between them. The germline gives CDR1 SGHVS, CDR2 FQNEAQ.

In this sample, this clone turned up a few times. The CDR3 DNA reads TGCGCCAGCAGCTTGGTTGGTGACAGGGCGTTCAATGAGCAGTTCTTC. Its translation: CASSLVGDRAFNEQFF. The V and J genes are TRBV5-1 and TRBJ2-1; 7 bases match TRBD1. Germline-derived CDR1 and CDR2 are SGHRS and YFSETQ. The trim removed 0 bases at V and 6 bases at J, leaving 9 bases unmatched. The length of the CDR3 is 16 residues.

This chain uses TRBV4-2 with TRBJ1-2; D unclear. This CDR3 spans 15 amino acids. V was cut by 0 bases and J by 3 bases, with 11 bases left in between. Germline lookup yields CDR1 LGHNA and CDR2 YNFKEQ. The CDR3 here is CASSQENREYYGYTF. In nucleotides, the CDR3 is TGTGCCAGCAGCCAAGAAAATAGGGAGTACTATGGCTACACCTTC.

CDR3 in DNA: TGCGCCAGCAGCCAAGGGGGGGATGGCCCGAGAACCTTC. Translation: CASSQGGDGPRTF. V usage is TRBV4-1 and J usage is TRBJ1-2, with a tentative D call TRBD1 (5 bases). V dropped 1 base and J dropped 14 bases, with 17 bases sitting between them. CDR3 length: 13 residues. Per the germline V gene, CDR1 is MGHRA and CDR2 is YSYEKL.

The chain has TRBV6-5 and TRBJ1-2; D remains ambiguous. Trimming stripped 4 bases from V and 4 bases from J, with 13 bases between. CDR3 length equals 14 residues. From germline, CDR1 is MNHEY and CDR2 SVGAGI. For the CDR3, the DNA is TGTGCCAGCAGTTCCCCCCGTACCTCCTATGGCTACACCTTC. The encoded protein is CASSSPRTSYGYTF.

V gene TRBV7-9 combines with J gene TRBJ2-1; D not resolved. Trimming left V 2 bases short and J 9 bases short, with 8 bases between. The germline CDR1 and CDR2 sequences are SEHNR and FQNEAQ (reference sequence). The CDR3 has 12 residues. DNA of the CDR3: TGTGCCAGCAGCTTACCTGCGGCTGAGCAGTTCTTC. It codes for CASSLPAAEQFF.

This chain uses TRBV9 with TRBJ2-3, with a possible D match to TRBD1 (5 bases). Germline V lookup: CDR1 SGDLS, CDR2 YYNGEE. Trimming shortened V by 7 bases and J by 2 bases, and 17 bases separated the two germline ends. CDR3 length: 15 amino acids. CDR3 region: CASSHSGFNTDTQYF. CDR3 in DNA: TGTGCCAGCTCCCATTCAGGGTTCAACACAGATACGCAGTATTTT.